This T cell receptor beta chain emerged from a study of OX40 agonist ivuxolimab in advanced cancers. Study as a whole: Patients got intravenous ivuxolimab at 0.01 to 10 mg/kg every 2 weeks. Partial responses, seen in three patients, involved one hepatocellular carcinoma and two cutaneous melanomas.

On this clone: Antigen unknown.

Study-level results: Mean expanded clone counts were higher in CD8+ than CD4+ T cells.

No patient had autoimmune disease or received systemic immunosuppression. Repertoires were generated with immunoSEQ multiplex PCR, while TCRdb's copy carries only in-frame clones and drops some. The table shows tens of thousands of clones, with about 86% occurring only once. The sequences come from CD4+ or CD8+ T cells sorted from blood, collected in a trial of the OX40 agonist ivuxolimab. The TCR sequence derives from an adult with an advanced solid tumor such as melanoma, head and neck, liver or kidney cancer.

CDR3 bases: TGTGCCAGCAGCCAAGATTTAGCGGGGGGACCTATTTTGGCAGATACGCAGTATTTT. It specifies CASSQDLAGGPILADTQYF. The chain links TRBV4-2 to TRBJ2-3; TRBD2 matches at 10 bases. This CDR3 is 19 amino acids long. Germline CDR1 is LGHNA and CDR2 is YNFKEQ. Trimming at V came to 0 bases and at J to 4 bases, leaving 13 bases not matched to a gene.